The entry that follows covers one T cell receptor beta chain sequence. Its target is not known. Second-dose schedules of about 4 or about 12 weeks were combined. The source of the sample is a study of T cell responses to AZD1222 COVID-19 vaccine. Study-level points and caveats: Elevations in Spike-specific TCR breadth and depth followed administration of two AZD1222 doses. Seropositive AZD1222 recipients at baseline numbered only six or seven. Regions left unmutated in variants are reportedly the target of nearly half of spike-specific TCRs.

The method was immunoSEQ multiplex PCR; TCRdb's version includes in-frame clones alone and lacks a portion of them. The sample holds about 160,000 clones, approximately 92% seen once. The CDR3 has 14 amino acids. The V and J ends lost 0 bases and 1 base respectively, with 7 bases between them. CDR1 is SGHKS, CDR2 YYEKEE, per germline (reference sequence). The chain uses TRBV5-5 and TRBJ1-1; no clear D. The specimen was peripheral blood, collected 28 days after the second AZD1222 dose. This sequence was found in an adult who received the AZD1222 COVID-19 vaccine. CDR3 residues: CASSLVTKNTEAFF. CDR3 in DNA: TGTGCCAGCAGCTTGGTAACAAAGAACACTGAAGCTTTCTTT.